These 22 T cell receptor beta chains came from one sample sequenced in a study of blood T cells in healthy people across ages (dated by TCRdb to 2014 to 2015). Libraries were prepared through 5' RACE. Sequencing relied on an Illumina HiSeq 2500. The second PCR ran for roughly 7 to 12 cycles and used a J-beta primer mix along with a sample-barcoded 5' primer. TCRdb cleaned the public reads at Q25 with fastp, built clones with MiXCR and kept in-frame beta chains. For every CDR3 protein sequence, its rows merge into one entry that carries the most common genes and DNA. Recorded for this sample are 1.5 million to 2 million distinct CDR3 sequences; roughly a third of them occurred a single time. About 11% of the sample goes to the ten largest clones. Material: blood. The origin of the receptors is a woman aged 25 to 45 in good health.

This clonotype was counted between two and nine times. The CDR3 spells CASSGSSGSNHEQYF. CDR3 nucleotides: TGCGCCAGCAGCGGATCTAGCGGGAGTAACCACGAGCAGTACTTC. The rearrangement links TRBV5-1 to TRBJ2-7, with 10 bases lining up with TRBD2. The CDR3 length is 15 residues. Losses at the gene ends were 4 bases for V and 5 bases for J; bases not matched to a gene: 9. CDR1 and CDR2 from the germline V gene are SGHRS and YFSETQ.

The sample holds a few counts of this clonotype. The chain couples TRBV7-9 to TRBJ2-3; D gene uncertain. The CDR3 length is 12 residues. The germline V gene encodes CDR1 SEHNR and CDR2 FQNEAQ (reference sequence). V shed 2 bases and J shed 6 bases, with 6 bases lying between them. The CDR3 bases are TGTGCCAGCAGCTTAATTGAGGATACGCAGTATTTT. It codes for CASSLIEDTQYF.

This clonotype was observed a handful of times. This chain links TRBV9 with TRBJ1-1; D unresolved. This CDR3 spans 14 amino acids. The germline CDR1 and CDR2 sequences are SGDLS and YYNGEE. The V and J ends lost 0 bases and 1 base respectively, with 7 bases between them. The chain's CDR3 is CASSVDTANTEAFF. In DNA form, the CDR3 reads TGTGCCAGCAGCGTAGATACAGCGAACACTGAAGCTTTCTTT.

The chain carries TRBV6-2 or TRBV6-3 and TRBJ2-4; 13 positions agree with TRBD2. The J call could be wrong; TRBJ2-7 is a better fit for the DNA end. Germline-derived CDR1 and CDR2 are MNHEY and SVGEGT. The CDR3 has 15 residues. DNA for the CDR3: TGTGCCAGCAGTTACGGGGGACTAGCGGGACTCGAGCAGTACTTC. Residues: CASSYGGLAGLEQYF.

This chain uses TRBV2 with TRBJ2-1; the match to TRBD2 covers 13 bases. Trimming at V came to 6 bases and at J to 7 bases, leaving 6 bases not matched to a gene. This CDR3 is built from 15 residues. In germline, CDR1 is SNHLY, CDR2 FYNNEI. CDR3 in amino acids: CASRVLAGGLNEQFF. The CDR3 DNA reads TGTGCCAGCAGAGTACTAGCGGGAGGGCTTAATGAGCAGTTCTTC.

A word on this clonotype: Relative to the germline gene, one junction end is altered; a read error may explain this. V usage is TRBV11-1 and J usage is TRBJ2-3; possibly TRBD1 or TRBD2 for D (5 bases each). The CDR3 is made up of 15 amino acids. CDR1 and CDR2 from the germline V gene are SGHAT and FQDESV (reference sequence). Here the CDR3 reads CASSFWTVSTGTQYF. The CDR3, as DNA: TGTGCCAGCAGCTTCTGGACTGTTAGCACAGGTACGCAGTATTTT.

This clonotype was seen ten or more times. J is TRBJ2-7 and V is TRBV29-1, with 10 positions matching TRBD2. J was trimmed by 7 bases and V by 0 bases; bases with no gene match: 9. This CDR3 comprises 15 residues. The germline V gene has CDR1 SQVTM and CDR2 ANQGSEA. The CDR3 DNA follows: TGCAGCGTTGAAGACAGACTAGCGGGCCCCCATGAGCAGTACTTC. Amino acids: CSVEDRLAGPHEQYF.

This clonotype was seen only a few times. CDR3 DNA: TGCAGTGCTAGAGAGGCGAGACAGGTCTACGAGCAGTACTTC. This codes for CSAREARQVYEQYF. This chain connects TRBV20-1 to TRBJ2-7; TRBD1 is a possible D gene (6 bases). Deletions cut 0 bases from V and 3 bases from J, with 12 bases between. There are 14 residues in the CDR3. Germline CDR1 and CDR2: DFQATT and SNEGSKA (reference sequence).

The J gene is TRBJ2-3, the V gene TRBV27, with 7 bases that match TRBD2. The germline V gene has CDR1 MNHEY and CDR2 SMNVEV (reference sequence). CDR3 length equals 15 residues. The J segment lost 5 bases and the V segment lost 5 bases, leaving 10 bases of the junction unmatched. The CDR3 DNA follows: TGTGCCAGCAGTCCAGCGGCGGGAGCGGGAGATACGCAGTATTTT. It codes for CASSPAAGAGDTQYF.

This clonotype has just a few counts. The chain joins TRBV29-1 to TRBJ1-2, with a weak D call TRBD1 (6 bases). The CDR3 consists of 16 residues. Germline CDR1 reads SQVTM; CDR2 reads ANQGSEA. V lost 7 bases and J lost 0, with 21 bases in between. The CDR3 DNA reads as TGCAGCGCATGGGACATCCGAGGGTTAGCTAACTATGGCTACACCTTC. It yields the protein CSAWDIRGLANYGYTF.

The chain uses TRBV20-1 and TRBJ2-7, with no clear D. Germline V CDR1 and CDR2: DFQATT, SNEGSKA (reference sequence). This CDR3 contains 12 residues. The CDR3 DNA sequence: TGCGCCTACCGCCTGGGTTCGTACGAGCAGTACTTC. This gives the protein CAYRLGSYEQYF.

J is TRBJ2-6 and V is TRBV14, with D perhaps matching TRBD1 (5 bases). Trimming removed 5 bases at V and 0 bases at J, with 11 bases between. Germline V gene sequence: CDR1 SGHDN, CDR2 FVKESK. CDR3 length: 16 amino acids. The CDR3 spells CASSVQGYSGANVLTF. The CDR3 nucleotides are TGTGCCAGCAGCGTGCAGGGATACTCTGGGGCCAACGTCCTGACTTTC.

This clonotype was counted between two and nine times. V gene TRBV2 combines with J gene TRBJ1-2; D not certain. The V and J ends lost 6 bases and 5 bases respectively, with 13 bases between them. Germline CDR1 SNHLY, CDR2 FYNNEI. This CDR3 is built from 13 residues. CDR3 sequence (DNA): TGTGCCAGCAGCGACGGGAGCAGATATGGCTACACCTTC. Its protein is CASSDGSRYGYTF.

The chain combines TRBV29-1 with TRBJ2-7; the D gene is possibly TRBD2 (6 bases). Looked up from germline, CDR1 is SQVTM and CDR2 is ANQGSEA. The CDR3 totals 13 residues. Trimming took off 4 bases at V and 2 bases at J, with 12 bases between the two ends. The CDR3 spells CSVAGVSTYEQYF. The DNA of the CDR3 is TGCAGCGTTGCGGGGGTTTCCACCTACGAGCAGTACTTC.

The sample holds a few counts of this clonotype. This chain connects TRBV7-3 to TRBJ2-7, with TRBD2 identical over 8 bases. V shed 2 bases and J 2 bases; nucleotides not matched to a gene: 5. The CDR3 contains 15 residues. Germline lookup yields CDR1 SGHTA and CDR2 FQGTGA. CDR3 DNA sequence: TGTGCCAGCAGCTTATCCCCGGGAGGGGCCTACGAGCAGTACTTC. Protein: CASSLSPGGAYEQYF. Full variable domain (missing parts from reference TRBV7-3 and TRBJ2-7): GAGVSQTPSNKVTEKGKYVELRCDPISGHTALYWYRQSLGQGPEFLIYFQGTGAADDSGLPNDRFFAVRPEGSVSTLKIQRTERGDSAVYLCASSLSPGGAYEQYFGPGTRLTVT.

The chain carries TRBV6-1 and TRBJ1-1; D not resolved. CDR1 and CDR2 (germline): MNHNS, SASEGT. The CDR3 has 15 residues. Trimming cost V 10 bases and J 1 base, with 19 bases left between them. CDR3 DNA: TGTGCCAACAGATACAGCCCAGACTGGAACACTGAAGCTTTCTTT. As protein: CANRYSPDWNTEAFF.

V is TRBV6-5 and J is TRBJ2-5; D not resolved. The V and J ends lost 0 bases and 5 bases respectively, with 10 bases between them. This CDR3 has 14 residues. Germline V gives CDR1 MNHEY, CDR2 SVGAGI. The CDR3: CASSYSKLWETQYF. The CDR3 nucleotides are TGTGCCAGCAGTTACTCGAAACTGTGGGAGACCCAGTACTTC.

In the case of this clonotype: A read error may explain this, as a much larger clone is one base away. The chain has TRBV7-2 and TRBJ2-3; possible D gene TRBD2, 6 bases. This CDR3 comprises 15 residues. In germline, CDR1 is SGHTA, CDR2 FQGNSA. The DNA for the CDR3 is TGTGCCAACAGCTTCAGTTTTGCGGGATGGGATACGCAGTATTTT. Its protein is CANSFSFAGWDTQYF.

The chain joins TRBV3-1 to TRBJ2-1; D is undetermined. The CDR3 consists of 13 residues. The V and J ends lost 4 bases and 6 bases respectively, with 10 bases between them. The V gene's germline CDR1 is LGHDT and CDR2 YNNKEL (reference sequence). CDR3: CASSPYLGNEQFF. The CDR3 bases are TGTGCCAGCAGCCCATACCTGGGCAATGAGCAGTTCTTC.

This clonotype was detected a few times. The chain is built from TRBV28 and TRBJ2-7; D may be TRBD2 (6 bases). Germline lookup yields CDR1 MDHEN and CDR2 SYDVKM. The V and J ends lost 5 bases and 7 bases respectively, with 21 bases between them. The CDR3 is 15 amino acids. This chain's CDR3 is CASSPGGRGNQEQYF. The CDR3 DNA is TGTGCCAGCAGTCCCGGGGGAAGGGGTAATCAGGAGCAGTACTTC.

This clonotype came up many times. The J gene is TRBJ2-1, the V gene TRBV5-1, with 12 bases fitting TRBD2. CDR3 length: 17 amino acids. In germline, CDR1 is SGHRS, CDR2 YFSETQ. J lost 5 bases, V lost 5 bases, and 11 bases had no gene match. This chain's CDR3 is CASSWLAGGPQDNEQFF. The CDR3 DNA reads as TGCGCCAGCAGTTGGCTAGCGGGGGGGCCGCAAGACAATGAGCAGTTCTTC.

This clonotype has a handful of counts. The V and J genes are TRBV6-1 and TRBJ1-1, with D perhaps TRBD1 (5 bases). This CDR3 has 14 residues. Germline CDR1 and CDR2: MNHNS and SASEGT. Trimming took off 7 bases at V and 11 bases at J, with 23 bases between the two ends. The DNA for the CDR3 is TGTGCCAGCACTAATACAGGTGCCCAAGGCAGGGCTTTCTTT. Amino acids: CASTNTGAQGRAFF.